The rows below give T cell receptor beta chains drawn from one sample of a study of Ad26.COV2.S vaccination and SARS-CoV-2 variants. Generated by immunoSEQ multiplex PCR, the TCRdb table keeps only in-frame clones and is missing some. The data hold more than 400,000 clones, with 92% observed a single time. The starting material was peripheral blood, obtained in a trial of Ad26.COV2.S vaccine versus placebo. The receptors derive from a person between 18 and 59 years old who received the Ad26.COV2.S COVID-19 vaccine or a placebo. Both conserved end residues are part of each CDR3. D genes are given only for firm matches. Size is omitted from some rows. Given values are once, few, many or a class for expanded clones.

V gene	CDR3 length	D gene	clone size	J gene	CDR3 protein	CDR3 DNA
TRBV7-2	14	.	.	TRBJ1-5	CASSLLVRSQPQHF	TGTGCCAGCAGCTTGTTAGTTCGATCTCAGCCCCAGCATTTT
TRBV7-9	14	TRBD1	.	TRBJ2-7	CASSQMGTAYEQYF	TGTGCCAGCAGCCAAATGGGGACAGCCTACGAGCAGTACTTC
TRBV27	17	.	.	TRBJ1-6	CASSLAPPPLYNSPLHF	TGTGCCAGCAGTTTAGCTCCACCCCCCCTCTATAATTCACCCCTCCACTTT
TRBV12-5	13	.	.	TRBJ1-1	CASGQSGTTEAFF	TGTGCTAGTGGCCAGTCGGGAACCACTGAAGCTTTCTTT
TRBV7-9	13	TRBD1	.	TRBJ2-7	CASSGTGAYEQYF	TGTGCCAGCAGTGGGACAGGGGCCTACGAGCAGTACTTC
TRBV18	15	TRBD2	.	TRBJ2-5	CASSPSGGPWETQYF	TGTGCCAGCTCACCCAGCGGGGGGCCCTGGGAGACCCAGTACTTC
TRBV5-1	17	.	.	TRBJ1-6	CASSLNSLSSYNSPLHF	TGCGCCAGCAGCTTGAACAGCCTGAGCTCCTATAATTCACCCCTCCACTTT
TRBV4-1	13	.	.	TRBJ1-2	CASSQERTGALTF	TGCGCCAGCAGCCAAGAGCGGACGGGGGCCCTCACCTTC
TRBV10-2	17	TRBD1	.	TRBJ1-2	CASSDRTGGILTDGYTF	TGCGCCAGCAGTGATCGGACAGGGGGTATTCTTACAGATGGCTACACCTTC
TRBV6-5	13	.	.	TRBJ1-2	CASSETVFDGYTF	TGTGCCAGCAGCGAGACAGTATTCGATGGCTACACCTTC
TRBV4-1	17	TRBD1	.	TRBJ1-6	CASSQAHRTGGNSPLHF	TGCGCCAGCAGCCAGGCCCATCGGACAGGGGGTAATTCACCCCTCCACTTT
TRBV10-1	13	.	few	TRBJ2-1	CASSGGYYNEQFF	TGCGCCAGCAGTGGAGGGTATTACAATGAGCAGTTCTTC
TRBV3-1/TRBV3-2	17	.	.	TRBJ1-5	CASSQEREPTVHQPQHF	TGTGCCAGCAGCCAAGAACGCGAACCTACAGTACATCAGCCCCAGCATTTT
TRBV14	13	.	.	TRBJ2-1	CASSQGSSLEQFF	TGTGCCAGCAGCCAAGGATCTAGCCTGGAGCAGTTCTTC
TRBV25-1	15	.	few	TRBJ2-5	CASGSRRDKQETQYF	TGTGCCAGCGGATCCCGTCGGGACAAGCAAGAGACCCAGTACTTC
TRBV9	14	.	.	TRBJ1-1	CASSVNARNTEAFF	TGTGCCAGCAGCGTAAACGCGCGGAACACTGAAGCTTTCTTT
TRBV7-9	15	TRBD1	.	TRBJ2-7	CASSLGTGGTYEQYF	TGTGCCAGCAGCCTCGGGACAGGGGGCACTTACGAGCAGTACTTC
TRBV5-6	14	TRBD2	.	TRBJ2-5	CASSENRGEETQYF	TGTGCCAGCAGCGAAAACCGGGGGGAAGAGACCCAGTACTTC
TRBV7-9	13	.	.	TRBJ2-7	CASSLFGGYEQYF	TGTGCCAGCAGCTTATTTGGCGGCTACGAGCAGTACTTC
TRBV15	17	TRBD2	.	TRBJ2-1	CATSSTLLAEGYNEQFF	TGTGCCACCAGCTCAACTTTACTAGCGGAGGGGTACAATGAGCAGTTCTTC
TRBV6-4	18	TRBD2	once	TRBJ2-3	CASSDFLAGAVPPDTQYF	TGTGCCAGCAGTGACTTCCTAGCGGGGGCCGTTCCGCCAGATACGCAGTATTTT
TRBV4-1	14	.	.	TRBJ2-7	CASSQVGSSYEQYF	TGCGCCAGCAGCCAAGTAGGCAGCTCCTACGAGCAGTACTTC
TRBV11-2	16	TRBD1	once	TRBJ2-5	CASIPLGQGVRETQYF	TGTGCCAGCATCCCTCTCGGGCAGGGGGTGAGAGAGACCCAGTACTTC
TRBV3-1/TRBV3-2	15	.	.	TRBJ2-7	CASGRSGAISYEQYF	TGTGCCAGCGGCCGTAGCGGAGCGATTTCCTACGAGCAGTACTTC
TRBV15	13	.	.	TRBJ2-7	CATSRVTNYEQYF	TGTGCCACCAGCAGAGTAACCAATTACGAGCAGTACTTC
TRBV5-8	13	.	.	TRBJ2-7	CASSLDLDYEQYF	TGTGCCAGCAGCTTGGACCTGGACTACGAGCAGTACTTC
TRBV7-9	15	TRBD1	.	TRBJ2-7	CASSLGQGQLVEQYF	TGTGCCAGCAGCTTGGGACAGGGACAGTTAGTTGAGCAGTACTTC
TRBV7-7	19	TRBD2	once	TRBJ2-2	CASSLFEVGLAGNTGELFF	TGTGCTAGCAGCTTATTCGAGGTGGGACTAGCGGGGAACACCGGGGAGCTGTTTTTT
TRBV19	14	.	once	TRBJ1-1	CASSITGLFAEAFF	TGTGCCAGTAGTATAACCGGACTATTCGCTGAAGCTTTCTTT
TRBV4-1	13	.	.	TRBJ1-1	CASSFGQNTEAFF	TGCGCCAGCAGCTTCGGGCAGAACACTGAAGCTTTCTTT
TRBV18	14	.	.	TRBJ1-6	CASSPRPENSPLHF	TGTGCCAGCTCACCAAGGCCAGAGAATTCACCCCTCCACTTT
TRBV4-1	14	TRBD1	.	TRBJ1-5	CASSQTGLDQPQHF	TGCGCCAGCAGCCAGACAGGGCTAGATCAGCCCCAGCATTTT
TRBV25-1	12	.	few	TRBJ1-1	CATGLGDTEAFF	TGTGCCACTGGACTCGGGGACACTGAAGCTTTCTTT
TRBV6-2/TRBV6-3	12	.	.	TRBJ1-1	CASSYWNTEAFF	TGTGCCAGCAGTTACTGGAACACTGAAGCTTTCTTT
TRBV15	15	.	.	TRBJ2-6	CATSRVNSGANVLTF	TGTGCCACCAGCAGAGTAAACTCTGGGGCCAACGTCCTGACTTTC
TRBV28	16	.	.	TRBJ2-3	CASSNTGRVLADTQYF	TGTGCCAGCAGTAACACAGGGAGAGTGTTGGCAGATACGCAGTATTTT
TRBV7-8	14	.	.	TRBJ2-5	CASSRTELKETQYF	TGTGCCAGCAGCCGGACAGAATTAAAAGAGACCCAGTACTTC
TRBV19	15	TRBD2	.	TRBJ2-7	CASSTSGGGSYEQYF	TGTGCCAGTAGTACCAGCGGGGGGGGTTCCTACGAGCAGTACTTC
TRBV19	13	.	.	TRBJ2-7	CASSTTGIYEQYF	TGTGCCAGTAGTACCACGGGGATCTACGAGCAGTACTTC
TRBV7-9	12	.	.	TRBJ2-1	CASSGVYNEQFF	TGTGCCAGCAGCGGGGTCTACAATGAGCAGTTCTTC
TRBV4-1	17	.	once	TRBJ1-6	CASSHPSGGVYNSPLHF	TGCGCCAGCAGCCATCCCTCCGGGGGCGTCTATAATTCACCCCTCCACTTT
TRBV19	15	TRBD2	.	TRBJ2-7	CASSISGGAPYEQYF	TGTGCCAGTAGTATCAGCGGGGGGGCCCCCTACGAGCAGTACTTC
TRBV19	12	.	.	TRBJ1-1	CASTRTNTEAFF	TGTGCCAGTACCCGGACGAACACTGAAGCTTTCTTT
TRBV6-5	14	.	.	TRBJ1-4	CASSSRLGGVKLFF	TGTGCCAGCAGCTCTAGGTTGGGGGGGGTAAAACTGTTTTTT
TRBV19	17	.	.	TRBJ1-6	CASSIRDGSSYNSPLHF	TGTGCCAGTAGTATAAGGGACGGGAGCTCCTATAATTCACCCCTCCACTTT
TRBV2	13	.	.	TRBJ1-2	CASIDLGLYVYTF	TGTGCCAGCATTGATCTCGGGCTTTATGTCTACACCTTC
TRBV2	13	.	few	TRBJ1-1	CASGQGMNTEAFF	TGTGCCAGCGGGCAGGGGATGAACACTGAAGCTTTCTTT
TRBV12-5	15	.	.	TRBJ1-1	CASGYLGTLNTEAFF	TGTGCTAGTGGTTACCTCGGGACACTGAACACTGAAGCTTTCTTT
TRBV7-9	16	.	.	TRBJ1-3	CASSLGVQGTGNTIYF	TGTGCCAGCAGCTTAGGGGTACAGGGTACTGGAAACACCATATATTTT
TRBV5-4	14	.	.	TRBJ2-1	CASTGALSYNEQFF	TGTGCCAGCACGGGAGCCCTTTCCTACAATGAGCAGTTCTTC
TRBV7-2	17	TRBD2	.	TRBJ2-5	CASSLHPRGGLGETQYF	TGTGCCAGCAGCCTACATCCGCGGGGGGGCCTGGGGGAGACCCAGTACTTC
TRBV5-1	16	.	.	TRBJ2-2	CASSLVPGTNTGELFF	TGCGCCAGCAGCTTGGTTCCAGGGACGAACACCGGGGAGCTGTTTTTT
TRBV19	13	.	.	TRBJ1-5	CASSIAANQPQHF	TGTGCCAGTAGTATAGCGGCCAATCAGCCCCAGCATTTT
TRBV4-3	12	.	once	TRBJ2-1	CASSQVFNEQFF	TGCGCCAGCAGCCAAGTTTTCAATGAGCAGTTCTTC
TRBV7-7	17	TRBD1	once	TRBJ2-1	CASSLQTGTGPYNEQFF	TGTGCTAGCAGCTTACAGACCGGGACAGGACCCTACAATGAGCAGTTCTTC
TRBV11-2	16	TRBD1	.	TRBJ1-2	CASSLAPGGQGYGYTF	TGTGCCAGCAGCTTAGCCCCAGGGGGGCAAGGCTATGGCTACACCTTC